This TCR beta chain was sequenced for a study of blood T cells in healthy people across ages. Study information: Template switching captured about one barcoded beta molecule per two T cells.

This clonotype was observed at least ten times. The antigen is unknown. CDR3 length equals 14 residues. Germline V gene lookup returns CDR1 ENHRY and CDR2 SYGVKD. V shed 4 bases and J shed 4 bases, with 13 bases lying between them. The use of a sample-barcoded 5' primer and a J-beta primer mix characterized a second PCR of 7 to 11 cycles. TCRdb analysed the 5' RACE reads with MiXCR anew, one entry per CDR3 protein. The table has 1.5 million to 2 million distinct CDR3 sequences, 25% to 30% seen once. Per-sample yields of isolated PBMCs were at least 6.5 million. Overall study findings and caveats: Older age went with lower TCR beta diversity per million T cells, in a roughly linear way.

V is TRBV10-3 and J is TRBJ1-2; no reliable D call. The source material was blood. This sequence originates from a woman between 25 and 40 years old in good health. The CDR3 DNA reads TGTGCCATCAGTGCCGGGAACAGAATCTATGGCTACACCTTC. It yields the protein CAISAGNRIYGYTF.